The sequence of this TCR beta chain was determined in a study of PD-L1 blockade in urothelial cancer. Looking at the study overall: Patients, treated from 2014 onward, received atezolizumab 1,200 mg intravenously every 3 weeks. Analysis of blood occurred 3 weeks (second dose) and 6 weeks after treatment start.

V was shortened by 2 bases and J by 5 bases, with 18 bases between the two germline ends. This CDR3 has 17 amino acids. The germline V gene has CDR1 SEHNR and CDR2 FQNEAQ (reference sequence). Sequencing was performed with immunoSEQ multiplex PCR; in TCRdb, only in-frame clones are kept and a portion is missing. The sample lists 100,000 or so clones, about 85% occurring once. Pretreatment and on-treatment samples were taken, numbering 1 to 8 per patient. General observations from the study: Blood clones associated with the tumor expanded more at 3 weeks in durable-benefit patients.

Regarding this clone: Its antigen is undetermined.

The chain has TRBV7-9 and TRBJ2-2, with D possibly being TRBD1 (6 bases). This TCR was sampled from a man aged 50-60 years with urothelial cancer. The input for sequencing was PBMCs, taken around atezolizumab (anti-PD-L1) treatment. The CDR3, as DNA: TGTGCCAGCAGCTTAAGCGGTCAGGGGTTAAGGACCGGGGAGCTGTTTTTT. Amino acid sequence: CASSLSGQGLRTGELFF.